The 13 T cell receptor beta chains listed next were all sequenced from one sample in a study of blood T cell repertoires in COVID-19. Libraries were prepared by immunoSEQ multiplex PCR; TCRdb keeps only in-frame clonotypes and omits some of them. Of around 30,000 clones listed, around 80% were seen once; the top ten hold roughly 14%. Sequenced material: peripheral blood. The receptor set was obtained from a man older than 75 with active or convalescent COVID-19.

This sequence joins TRBV5-4 and TRBJ2-3; TRBD1 aligns across 11 bases. The CDR3 extends over 15 amino acids. CDR1 and CDR2 (germline): SGHNT, YYREEE (reference sequence). The junction had 6 bases not matched to a gene; V was cut back by 4 bases and J by 5 bases. CDR3 nucleotide sequence: TGTGCCAGCAGCCCGACCGGGACAGGGGGAGATACGCAGTATTTT. Amino acids: CASSPTGTGGDTQYF.

This clone was picked up one time. J is TRBJ2-3 and V is TRBV3-1 (or the pseudogene TRBV3-2), with D perhaps TRBD2 (6 bases). CDR1 LGHDT and CDR2 YNNKEL come from the germline V gene (reference sequence). The CDR3 spans 15 residues. The V end was cut by 1 base, the J end by 1 base, with 9 bases between. The CDR3 is CASSQAGGGTDTQYF. The CDR3 DNA is TGTGCCAGCAGCCAAGCAGGCGGGGGCACAGATACGCAGTATTTT.

A single count supports this clone. The rearrangement joins TRBV15 to TRBJ1-5, with D maybe TRBD1 (6 bases). The CDR3 is 15 residues long. Trimming cost V 5 bases and J 3 bases, with 14 bases left between them. From germline, CDR1 is LNHNV and CDR2 YYDKDF (reference sequence). The CDR3 sequence: CATSDEGQPNQPQHF. The CDR3 bases are TGTGCCACCAGCGATGAAGGACAGCCCAATCAGCCCCAGCATTTT.

This clone came up a few times. This rearrangement joins TRBV28 to TRBJ2-7; tentative D call: TRBD1 (6 bases). Between the trimmed V and J ends, which lost 5 bases and 6 bases, there was a span of 11 bases. Germline CDR1 reads MDHEN; CDR2 reads SYDVKM. This CDR3 has 12 amino acids. The CDR3 loop reads CASSQQGVEQYF. The CDR3 DNA is TGTGCCAGCAGTCAACAGGGTGTCGAGCAGTACTTC.

The chain uses TRBV5-1 and TRBJ2-5, with 9 positions matching TRBD2. The J segment lost 2 bases and the V segment lost 4 bases, leaving 6 bases of the junction unmatched. CDR3 size: 15 residues. Looked up from germline, CDR1 is SGHRS and CDR2 is YFSETQ. In nucleotides, the CDR3 is TGCGCCAGCAGCCTGACCCTAGCGGGACAAGAGACCCAGTACTTC. Translating it yields CASSLTLAGQETQYF.

This chain links TRBV5-1 with TRBJ2-7, with D tentatively TRBD2 (5 bases). Trimming removed 4 bases at V and 7 bases at J, with 18 bases between. The CDR3 sequence is 14 residues long. Germline CDR1 is SGHRS and CDR2 is YFSETQ. CDR3 sequence (DNA): TGCGCCAGCAGCGTTGACGGGCCCTCGGGGGAGCAGTACTTC. Encoded protein: CASSVDGPSGEQYF.

The chain couples TRBV3-1 (or the pseudogene TRBV3-2) to TRBJ2-2, with TRBD2 matching 9 bases. The CDR3 is 15 amino acids. The germline gives CDR1 LGHDT, CDR2 YNNKEL (reference sequence). V lost 1 base and J lost 7; bases outside the gene matches: 4. The CDR3 here is CASSQVAGVIGELFF. In DNA form, the CDR3 reads TGTGCCAGCAGCCAAGTAGCGGGAGTTATCGGGGAGCTGTTTTTT.

This clone has just a few counts. The chain uses TRBV5-1 and TRBJ1-2, with a possible D match to TRBD1 (5 bases). V was cut by 0 bases and J by 1 base, with 13 bases left in between. There are 16 residues in the CDR3. Germline V lookup: CDR1 SGHRS, CDR2 YFSETQ. CDR3 loop: CASSLVPGTYNYGYTF. CDR3 DNA sequence: TGCGCCAGCAGCTTGGTCCCAGGGACTTATAACTATGGCTACACCTTC.

The chain joins TRBV3-1 (or the pseudogene TRBV3-2) to TRBJ2-2; 11 bases align to TRBD2. The CDR3 sequence is 18 residues long. The V gene's germline CDR1 is LGHDT and CDR2 YNNKEL (reference sequence). V was pared by 0 bases and J by 7 bases, with 10 bases of the junction left unmatched. The CDR3 protein is CASSQDVAGGNEVGELFF. The CDR3 DNA sequence: TGTGCCAGCAGCCAAGACGTAGCGGGAGGGAATGAGGTCGGGGAGCTGTTTTTT.

This chain connects TRBV5-4 to TRBJ2-1, with unresolved D. Germline V gene lookup returns CDR1 SGHNT and CDR2 YYREEE (reference sequence). The ends were cut back, 4 bases at V and 0 bases at J, with 11 bases in the middle. The CDR3 has 15 residues. The CDR3 spells CASSQDKFSYNEQFF. DNA of the CDR3: TGTGCCAGCAGCCAAGACAAGTTCTCCTACAATGAGCAGTTCTTC.

The CDR3: CASRGLRTFSGNTIYF. In DNA form, the CDR3 reads TGTGCCAGCAGAGGTCTTAGGACATTCTCTGGAAACACCATATATTTT. The rearrangement joins TRBV11-2 to TRBJ1-3, with D possibly TRBD1 on 5 matching bases. The germline V gene encodes CDR1 SGHAT and CDR2 FQNNGV. The CDR3 totals 16 residues. The V gene lost 6 bases and the J gene lost 0 bases, with 15 bases spanning the gap.

The chain joins TRBV2 to TRBJ2-2, with D tentatively TRBD1 (6 bases). V was pared by 7 bases and J by 2 bases, with 14 bases between. CDR3 length: 15 residues. Germline V lookup: CDR1 SNHLY, CDR2 FYNNEI. This chain's CDR3 is CASTGLGTNTGELFF. As DNA, the CDR3 is TGTGCCAGCACTGGTCTTGGGACAAACACCGGGGAGCTGTTTTTT.

This chain links TRBV6-6 with TRBJ1-3; D is perhaps TRBD1 (6 bases). V was clipped by 5 bases and J by 1 base, with 12 bases between them. This CDR3 has 15 amino acids. Germline V gene data show CDR1 as MNHNY and CDR2 as SVGAGI (reference sequence). The CDR3 loop is CASSNRDTSGNTIYF. The CDR3 nucleotides read TGTGCCAGCAGTAACCGGGACACTTCTGGAAACACCATATATTTT.